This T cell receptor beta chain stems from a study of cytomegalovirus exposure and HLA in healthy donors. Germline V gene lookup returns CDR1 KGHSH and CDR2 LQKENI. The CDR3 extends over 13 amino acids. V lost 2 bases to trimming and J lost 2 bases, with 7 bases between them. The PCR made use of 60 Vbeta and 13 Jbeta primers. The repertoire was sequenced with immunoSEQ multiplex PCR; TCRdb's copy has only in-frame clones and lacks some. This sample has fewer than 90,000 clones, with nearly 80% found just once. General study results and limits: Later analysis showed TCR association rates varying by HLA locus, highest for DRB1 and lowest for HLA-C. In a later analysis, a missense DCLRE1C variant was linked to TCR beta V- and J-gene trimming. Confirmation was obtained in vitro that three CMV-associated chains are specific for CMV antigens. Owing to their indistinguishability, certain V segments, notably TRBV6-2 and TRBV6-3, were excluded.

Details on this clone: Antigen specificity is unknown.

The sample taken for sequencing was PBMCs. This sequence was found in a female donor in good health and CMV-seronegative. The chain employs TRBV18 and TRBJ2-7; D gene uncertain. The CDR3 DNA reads TGTGCCAGCTCACCATCTGAGGCCTACGAGCAGTACTTC. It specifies CASSPSEAYEQYF.